This is a list of T cell receptor beta chains from one sample in a study of monozygotic twins with inflammatory bowel disease. TCRdb reanalyzed the 5' RACE reads, giving one entry per CDR3 protein sequence and no DNA. Its clone listing holds a few hundred thousand distinct CDR3 sequences. The specimen sequenced was blood. These receptors came from a human donor with ulcerative colitis or Crohn's disease, or a healthy co-twin of an affected twin (not recorded which). The CDR3 runs from the conserved cysteine through the conserved F or W. Each record gives: J gene, V gene, CDR3 protein.

j_gene: TRBJ1-3
v_gene: TRBV3-1
CDR3aa: CASSQGGISGNIIYF

j_gene: TRBJ1-4
v_gene: TRBV5-1
CDR3aa: CASSLESAARTEKLFF

j_gene: TRBJ1-3
v_gene: TRBV20-1
CDR3aa: CSAPRTGGGNTIYF

j_gene: TRBJ2-7
v_gene: TRBV2
CDR3aa: CASSEGAGGLAQYF

j_gene: TRBJ2-7
v_gene: TRBV5-1
CDR3aa: CASSQQQTGDSSYEQYF

j_gene: TRBJ2-7
v_gene: TRBV30
CDR3aa: CAWSVMVSVEQYF

j_gene: TRBJ2-3
v_gene: TRBV6-2/TRBV6-3
CDR3aa: CASSYSSGGVTDTQYF

j_gene: TRBJ2-6
v_gene: TRBV12-3/TRBV12-4
CDR3aa: CASSRDRAGANVLTF

j_gene: TRBJ1-1
v_gene: TRBV6-2/TRBV6-3
CDR3aa: CASSLQARAFF

j_gene: TRBJ1-5
v_gene: TRBV20-1
CDR3aa: CSASSGYRDRSQPQHF

j_gene: TRBJ1-3
v_gene: TRBV28
CDR3aa: CASSFNRGRGGNTIYF

j_gene: TRBJ1-1
v_gene: TRBV5-1
CDR3aa: CASSAGQGTNTEAFF

j_gene: TRBJ2-7
v_gene: TRBV27
CDR3aa: CASSPTRQGARNEQYF

j_gene: TRBJ1-5
v_gene: TRBV6-2/TRBV6-3
CDR3aa: CASRPGPYGNQPQHF

j_gene: TRBJ1-5
v_gene: TRBV27
CDR3aa: CASSQQGVSNQPQHF

j_gene: TRBJ2-7
v_gene: TRBV5-6
CDR3aa: CASSWGHDYEQYF

j_gene: TRBJ1-6
v_gene: TRBV7-9
CDR3aa: CASSPGHSLLHF

j_gene: TRBJ2-7
v_gene: TRBV4-1
CDR3aa: CASSQHLGEQYF

j_gene: TRBJ2-7
v_gene: TRBV7-7
CDR3aa: CASSSGPGQGSYEQYF

j_gene: TRBJ2-3
v_gene: TRBV7-7
CDR3aa: CASSLRPGSDTQYF

j_gene: TRBJ2-5
v_gene: TRBV29-1
CDR3aa: CSVRQRDRQKETQYF

j_gene: TRBJ1-4
v_gene: TRBV5-1
CDR3aa: CASSGEGHDNEKLFF

j_gene: TRBJ1-1
v_gene: TRBV28
CDR3aa: CASRERDRLNTEAFF

j_gene: TRBJ2-1
v_gene: TRBV5-1
CDR3aa: CASSLSGLTYNEQFF

j_gene: TRBJ2-6
v_gene: TRBV20-1
CDR3aa: CSARPGLRSGANVLTF

j_gene: TRBJ1-5
v_gene: TRBV7-2
CDR3aa: CASSLVSGWRSNQPQHF